This section outlines one TCR beta chain sequence together with its context. TCRdb re-analysed the RT-PCR reads in MiXCR, keeping a single row per CDR3 protein. In the table there are 550,000 to 750,000 distinct CDR3 sequences, more than 13% of which are singletons. CDR3 length equals 16 residues. Germline-derived CDR1 and CDR2 are KGHDR and SFDVKD. Trimming pared 6 bases from V and 0 bases from J, leaving 16 bases between. The V gene is TRBV24-1, the J gene TRBJ1-2; tentative D call: TRBD1 (5 bases). The specimen sequenced was memory CD4+ T cells from blood. The sequence derives from a female donor in good health, serving as a healthy control. In DNA form, the CDR3 reads TGTGCCACCAGTCTACTGAGGGACCTAGCTAACTATGGCTACACCTTC. Its protein product is CATSLLRDLANYGYTF.